A selection of T cell receptor beta chains follows, all from one sample in a study of T-cell reconstitution after alpha-beta-depleted transplantation in children. Via MiXCR, TCRdb re-called the PCR reads, giving one row per CDR3 protein. The sample comprises about 600,000 distinct CDR3 sequences, roughly a tenth of which are singletons, and 4% rests with the top ten. This specimen was PBMCs from the stem cell graft donor, taken from the stem cell graft. All receptors derive from a human donor who donated a stem cell graft to a child with acute myeloid leukemia. Both conserved end residues are part of each CDR3. D genes are given only for firm matches. For some rows the clone size is stated as once, few or many, or as a class when expanded; others skip it.

CDR3 | DNA | J | V | size | D
CSARDWGGSSDTQYF | TGCAGTGCTAGAGATTGGGGCGGGAGCTCAGATACGCAGTATTTT | TRBJ2-3 | TRBV20-1 | - | TRBD2
CSVVAGRGAEAFF | TGCAGCGTTGTAGCGGGTAGGGGGGCTGAAGCTTTCTTT | TRBJ1-1 | TRBV29-1 | few | -
CASSGYSKEQFF | TGTGCCAGCAGTGGGTATTCAAAAGAGCAGTTCTTC | TRBJ2-1 | TRBV2 | many | -
CSVGDQYNEQFF | TGCAGCGTTGGGGATCAATACAATGAGCAGTTCTTC | TRBJ2-1 | TRBV29-1 | few | -
CAISLTGVGRGLAHEQFF | TGTGCCATCAGTCTCACGGGGGTGGGCCGGGGTTTGGCACATGAGCAGTTCTTC | TRBJ2-1 | TRBV10-3 | - | -
CASSPGQTSYNEQFF | TGTGCCAGCAGTCCGGGACAGACCTCCTACAATGAGCAGTTCTTC | TRBJ2-1 | TRBV12-3/TRBV12-4 | many | TRBD1
CASSYHRGQETQYF | TGTGCCAGCAGTTACCACAGGGGGCAAGAGACCCAGTACTTC | TRBJ2-5 | TRBV6-5 | - | TRBD1
CASSLGTGGLYNEQFF | TGCGCCAGCAGCTTGGGGACAGGGGGCCTATACAATGAGCAGTTCTTC | TRBJ2-1 | TRBV5-1 | - | TRBD1
CASRGKGRNYGYTF | TGTGCCAGCCGAGGAAAGGGGAGGAACTATGGCTACACCTTC | TRBJ1-2 | TRBV6-1 | - | -
CASSLALGTGMNTEAFF | TGTGCCAGCAGCTTGGCCCTGGGGACAGGGATGAACACTGAAGCTTTCTTT | TRBJ1-1 | TRBV5-6 | few | TRBD1
CASKTSGSWVQETQYF | TGTGCCAGCAAGACTAGCGGGAGCTGGGTACAAGAGACCCAGTACTTC | TRBJ2-5 | TRBV6-1 | - | TRBD2
CSVEGSPYQETQYF | TGCAGCGTTGAAGGGTCTCCGTACCAAGAGACCCAGTACTTC | TRBJ2-5 | TRBV29-1 | many | -
CASSTIAGAYEQYF | TGCGCCAGCAGCACTATAGCGGGAGCATACGAGCAGTACTTC | TRBJ2-7 | TRBV5-1 | many | TRBD2
CASSLRTGTKYSPLHF | TGTGCCAGCAGTTTAAGGACAGGGACCAAGTATTCACCCCTCCACTTT | TRBJ1-6 | TRBV27 | - | TRBD1
CASSFPGLLREQYF | TGTGCCAGCAGCTTCCCGGGTCTCCTGCGGGAGCAGTACTTC | TRBJ2-7 | TRBV7-6 | - | -
CASSWEGAGTDTQYF | TGTGCCAGCAGTTGGGAGGGGGCAGGAACAGATACGCAGTATTTT | TRBJ2-3 | TRBV12-3/TRBV12-4 | many | -
CASSSGSGAYEQYF | TGTGCCAGCAGTTCGGGTAGCGGAGCCTACGAGCAGTACTTC | TRBJ2-7 | TRBV6-5 | many | -
CASTGTIDYNEQFF | TGTGCCAGCACCGGGACTATTGACTACAATGAGCAGTTCTTC | TRBJ2-1 | TRBV7-2 | many | TRBD2
CSARDWGQGVWEQYF | TGCAGTGCTAGAGATTGGGGGCAGGGGGTTTGGGAGCAGTACTTC | TRBJ2-7 | TRBV20-1 | - | TRBD1
CASSPNRGAGGLSYEQYF | TGTGCCAGCAGCCCCAATAGAGGAGCGGGAGGATTAAGTTACGAGCAGTACTTC | TRBJ2-7 | TRBV7-6 | - | TRBD2
CASTPPGLAGNTQYF | TGTGCCAGCACTCCCCCGGGACTAGCGGGTAATACGCAGTATTTT | TRBJ2-3 | TRBV6-1 | few | TRBD2
CSARRWARVRNEQFF | TGCAGTGCTAGACGGTGGGCCAGGGTGAGAAATGAGCAGTTCTTC | TRBJ2-1 | TRBV20-1 | many | -
CASTKRETDTQYF | TGTGCCAGCACTAAGCGGGAAACGGATACGCAGTATTTT | TRBJ2-3 | TRBV12-3/TRBV12-4 | - | TRBD2
CSVQVPSDTQYF | TGCAGCGTCCAAGTTCCCTCGGATACGCAGTATTTT | TRBJ2-3 | TRBV29-1 | many | -
CSVSRLAESPYNEQFF | TGCAGCGTGTCGCGTCTAGCGGAGAGCCCTTACAATGAGCAGTTCTTC | TRBJ2-1 | TRBV29-1 | many | TRBD2
CSVDADGSYEQYF | TGCAGCGTTGACGCAGATGGGTCCTACGAGCAGTACTTC | TRBJ2-7 | TRBV29-1 | many | -
CASNPGTGNIQYF | TGTGCCAGCAATCCCGGGACAGGGAACATTCAGTACTTC | TRBJ2-4 | TRBV3-1 | few | TRBD1
CASSYSRDSGLGPQHF | TGTGCCAGCAGTTACTCGAGGGACTCAGGGTTGGGGCCCCAGCATTTT | TRBJ1-5 | TRBV6-2/TRBV6-3 | - | -
CATSDPQGAYNEQFF | TGTGCCACCAGTGATCCCCAGGGTGCCTACAATGAGCAGTTCTTC | TRBJ2-1 | TRBV24-1 | - | -
CASSLGTSGRGTQYF | TGTGCCAGCAGCTTAGGGACTAGCGGGAGGGGAACGCAGTATTTT | TRBJ2-3 | TRBV7-2 | few | TRBD2
CASKGGGVEKLFF | TGTGCCTCAAAGGGGGGGGGAGTTGAAAAACTGTTTTTT | TRBJ1-4 | TRBV6-1 | - | -
CASSLGGARQETQYF | TGTGCCAGCAGTTTGGGGGGGGCGCGGCAAGAGACCCAGTACTTC | TRBJ2-5 | TRBV28 | many | -
CASSRMTGALGYGYTF | TGTGCCAGCAGTCGGATGACAGGAGCCCTAGGCTATGGCTACACCTTC | TRBJ1-2 | TRBV12-3/TRBV12-4 | - | -
CSVVGPSSGEKLFF | TGCAGCGTTGTAGGGCCCTCGAGTGGTGAAAAACTGTTTTTT | TRBJ1-4 | TRBV29-1 | - | -
CSARDLGTFLRNEQFF | TGCAGTGCTAGAGATCTGGGGACTTTCCTTCGCAATGAGCAGTTCTTC | TRBJ2-1 | TRBV20-1 | - | -
CSARERTGAYNEQFF | TGCAGTGCTAGAGAGAGGACCGGGGCCTACAATGAGCAGTTCTTC | TRBJ2-1 | TRBV20-1 | few | -
CASRYGRGGSGNGGYEQYF | TGTGCCAGCAGGTACGGCAGGGGGGGTAGCGGGAACGGCGGCTACGAGCAGTACTTC | TRBJ2-7 | TRBV6-5 | few | -